The present T cell receptor (beta chain) was sequenced within a study of T cell responses to AZD1222 COVID-19 vaccine. Overall study results and limits: Unmutated regions of variants are reportedly targeted by nearly half of spike-specific TCRs. Seropositive at baseline were only a handful of AZD1222 recipients.

This CDR3 is built from 15 residues. Germline assignment: CDR1 DFQATT and CDR2 SNEGSKA (reference sequence). V lost 3 bases, J lost 5 bases, and 17 bases lay in between. About this clone: The antigen remains unidentified.

Measured with immunoSEQ multiplex PCR; TCRdb has only the in-frame clones, and not every one. The sample lists approximately 100,000 clones; 80% to 90% were seen once. The starting material was peripheral blood, obtained 28 days after the second AZD1222 dose. The receptor comes from an adult who received the AZD1222 COVID-19 vaccine. The chain combines TRBV20-1 with TRBJ1-5; D not certain. CDR3 bases: TGCAGTGCTAGTCTCGGGAGACCGACGTATCAGCCCCAGCATTTT. Residues: CSASLGRPTYQPQHF.